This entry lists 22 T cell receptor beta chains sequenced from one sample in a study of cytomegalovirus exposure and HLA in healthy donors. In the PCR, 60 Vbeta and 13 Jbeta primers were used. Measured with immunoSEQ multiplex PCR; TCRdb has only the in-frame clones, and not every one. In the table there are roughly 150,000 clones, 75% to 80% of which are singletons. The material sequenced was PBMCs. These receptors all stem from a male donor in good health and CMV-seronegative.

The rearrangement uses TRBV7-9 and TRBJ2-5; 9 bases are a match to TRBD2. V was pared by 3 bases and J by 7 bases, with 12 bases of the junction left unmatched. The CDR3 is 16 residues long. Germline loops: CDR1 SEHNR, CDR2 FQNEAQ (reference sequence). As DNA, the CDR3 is TGTGCCAGCAGCTTTGATGGTAGCGGGGGCCGGGGGACCCAGTACTTC. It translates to CASSFDGSGGRGTQYF. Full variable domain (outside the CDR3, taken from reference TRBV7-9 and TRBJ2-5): DTGVSQNPRHKITKRGQNVTFRCDPISEHNRLYWYRQTLGQGPEFLTYFQNEAQLEKSRLLSDRFSAERPKGSFSTLEIQRTEQGDSAMYLCASSFDGSGGRGTQYFGPGTRLLVL.

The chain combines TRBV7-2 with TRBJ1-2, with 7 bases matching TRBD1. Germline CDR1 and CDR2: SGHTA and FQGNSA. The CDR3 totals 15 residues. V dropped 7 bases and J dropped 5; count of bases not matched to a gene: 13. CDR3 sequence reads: CASMKRTGQPYGYTF. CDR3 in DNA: TGTGCCAGCATGAAACGGACGGGACAGCCTTATGGCTACACCTTC.

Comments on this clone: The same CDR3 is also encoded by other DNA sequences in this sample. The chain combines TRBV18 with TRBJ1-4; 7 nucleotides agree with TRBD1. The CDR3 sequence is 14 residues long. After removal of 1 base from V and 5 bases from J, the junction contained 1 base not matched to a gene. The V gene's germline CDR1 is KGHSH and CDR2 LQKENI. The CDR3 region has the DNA TGTGCCAGCTCACCACGACAGGGCAATGAAAAACTGTTTTTT. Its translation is CASSPRQGNEKLFF. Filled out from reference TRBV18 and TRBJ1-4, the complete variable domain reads NAGVMQNPRHLVRRRGQEARLRCSPMKGHSHVYWYRQLPEEGLKFMVYLQKENIIDESGMPKERFSAEFPKEGPSILRIQQVVRGDSAAYFCASSPRQGNEKLFFGSGTQLSVL.

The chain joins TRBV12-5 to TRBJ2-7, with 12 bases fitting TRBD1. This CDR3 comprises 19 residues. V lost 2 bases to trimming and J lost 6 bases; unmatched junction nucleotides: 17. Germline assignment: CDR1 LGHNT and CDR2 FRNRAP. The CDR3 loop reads CASGLKPLLTGQGASEQYF. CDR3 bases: TGTGCTAGTGGTTTGAAACCCCTCTTGACGGGACAGGGGGCTAGCGAGCAGTACTTC. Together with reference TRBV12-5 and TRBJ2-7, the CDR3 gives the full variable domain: DARVTQTPRHKVTEMGQEVTMRCQPILGHNTVFWYRQTMMQGLELLAYFRNRAPLDDSGMPKDRFSAEMPDATLATLKIQPSEPRDSAVYFCASGLKPLLTGQGASEQYFGPGTRLTVT.

The CDR3 bases are TGTGCCAGCGCCCGGGACAGGGGATCAGATACGCAGTATTTT. Residues: CASARDRGSDTQYF. The chain joins TRBV25-1 to TRBJ2-3, with TRBD1 identical over 10 bases. Germline values: CDR1 MGHDK, CDR2 SYGVNS. With V trimmed by 8 bases and J by 4 bases, 6 bases remained unmatched. The CDR3 length is 14 residues.

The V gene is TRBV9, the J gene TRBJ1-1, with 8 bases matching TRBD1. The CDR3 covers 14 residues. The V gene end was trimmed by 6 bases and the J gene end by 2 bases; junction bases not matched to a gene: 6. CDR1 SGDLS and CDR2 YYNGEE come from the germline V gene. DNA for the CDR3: TGTGCCAGCAACCCGACAGGGGACAACACTGAAGCTTTCTTT. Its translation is CASNPTGDNTEAFF.

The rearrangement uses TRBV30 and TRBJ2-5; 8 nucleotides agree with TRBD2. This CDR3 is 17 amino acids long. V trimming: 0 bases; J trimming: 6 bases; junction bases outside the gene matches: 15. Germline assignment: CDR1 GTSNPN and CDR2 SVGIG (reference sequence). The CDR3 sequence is CAWSVPSGSPRVKTQYF. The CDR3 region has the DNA TGTGCCTGGAGTGTACCAAGCGGGAGTCCTCGGGTGAAGACCCAGTACTTC.

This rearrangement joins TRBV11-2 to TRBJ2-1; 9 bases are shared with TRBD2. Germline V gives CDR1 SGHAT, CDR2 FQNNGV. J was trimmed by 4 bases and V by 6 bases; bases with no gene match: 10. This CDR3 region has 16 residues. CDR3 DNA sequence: TGTGCCAGCAGGGAGCTAGCGGGATCAAGGTACAATGAGCAGTTCTTC. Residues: CASRELAGSRYNEQFF.

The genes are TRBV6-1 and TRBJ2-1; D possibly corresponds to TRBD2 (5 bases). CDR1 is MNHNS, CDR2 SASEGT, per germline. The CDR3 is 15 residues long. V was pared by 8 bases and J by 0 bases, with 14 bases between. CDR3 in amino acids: CASVFAGSSYNEQFF. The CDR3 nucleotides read TGTGCCAGCGTCTTCGCGGGTAGCTCCTACAATGAGCAGTTCTTC.

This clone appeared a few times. DNA for the CDR3: TGTGCCAGCAGTTACCAAAGGCCGACCGGGGTTAGCTATGGCTACACCTTC. It yields the protein CASSYQRPTGVSYGYTF. The V gene is TRBV6-7, the J gene TRBJ1-2; D remains unclear. TRBV6-7 falls under the ORF class, with uncertain function. V was clipped by 2 bases and J by 4 bases, with 20 bases between them. CDR3 size: 17 residues.

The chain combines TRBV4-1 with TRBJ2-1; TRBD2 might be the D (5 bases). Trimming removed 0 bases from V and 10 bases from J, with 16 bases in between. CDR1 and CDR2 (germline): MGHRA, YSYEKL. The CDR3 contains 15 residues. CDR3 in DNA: TGCGCCAGCAGCCAAGAGCTAGCCTATCTTAGGGAGCAGTTCTTC. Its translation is CASSQELAYLREQFF.

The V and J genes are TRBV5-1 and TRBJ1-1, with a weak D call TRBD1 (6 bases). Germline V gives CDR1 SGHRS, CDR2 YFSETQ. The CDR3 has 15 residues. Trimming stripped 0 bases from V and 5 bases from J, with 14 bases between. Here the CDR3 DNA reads TGCGCCAGCAGCTTGGCCGGGGGGCTGTGGACTGAAGCTTTCTTT. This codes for CASSLAGGLWTEAFF.

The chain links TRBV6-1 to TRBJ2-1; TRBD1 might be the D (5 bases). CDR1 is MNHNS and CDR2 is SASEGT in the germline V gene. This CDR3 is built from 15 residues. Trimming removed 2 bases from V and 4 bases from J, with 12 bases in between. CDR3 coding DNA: TGTGCCAGCAGTGAATTCGTGACAGCATACAATGAGCAGTTCTTC. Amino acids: CASSEFVTAYNEQFF.

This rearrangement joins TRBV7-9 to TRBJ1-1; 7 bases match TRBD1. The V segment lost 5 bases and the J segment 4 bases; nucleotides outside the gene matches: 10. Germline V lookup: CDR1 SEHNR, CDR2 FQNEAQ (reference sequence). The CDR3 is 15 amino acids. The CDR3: CASSQQGGRGTEAFF. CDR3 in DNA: TGTGCCAGCAGCCAGCAGGGGGGTCGGGGCACTGAAGCTTTCTTT.

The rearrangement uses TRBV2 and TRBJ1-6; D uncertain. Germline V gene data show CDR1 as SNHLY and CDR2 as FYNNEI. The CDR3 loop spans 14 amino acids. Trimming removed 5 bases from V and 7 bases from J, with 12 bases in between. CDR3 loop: CASSSNYKNSPLHF. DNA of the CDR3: TGTGCCAGCAGTTCGAACTACAAGAATTCACCCCTCCACTTT.

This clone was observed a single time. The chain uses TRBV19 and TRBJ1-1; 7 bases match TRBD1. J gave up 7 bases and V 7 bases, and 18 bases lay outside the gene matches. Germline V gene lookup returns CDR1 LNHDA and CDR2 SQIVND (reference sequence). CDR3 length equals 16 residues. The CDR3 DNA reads TGTGCCAGTAATTCCTTAATTGCAGGGGCAGGGGGTGAAGCTTTCTTT. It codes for CASNSLIAGAGGEAFF.

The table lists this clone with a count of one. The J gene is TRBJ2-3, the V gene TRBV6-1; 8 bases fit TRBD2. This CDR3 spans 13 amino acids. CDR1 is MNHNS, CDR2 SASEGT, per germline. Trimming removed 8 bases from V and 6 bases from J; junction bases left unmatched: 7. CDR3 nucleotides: TGTGCCAGCCAACTAGCGGAGGGGGATACGCAGTATTTT. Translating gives CASQLAEGDTQYF.

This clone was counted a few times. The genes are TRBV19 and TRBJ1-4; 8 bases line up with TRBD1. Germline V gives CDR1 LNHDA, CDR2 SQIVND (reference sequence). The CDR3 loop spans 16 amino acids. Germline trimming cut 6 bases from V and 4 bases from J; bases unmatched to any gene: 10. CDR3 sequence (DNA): TGTGCCAGTAGCAACCAGGGGGCGTCACTTAATGAAAAACTGTTTTTT. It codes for CASSNQGASLNEKLFF.

The CDR3 region is CASSWRGTVEAFF. Written as DNA, the CDR3 is TGTGCCTCCAGTTGGAGAGGCACGGTCGAAGCTTTCTTT. The V call is TRBV10-3, the J call TRBJ1-1; D is unclear. The CDR3 has 13 residues. Per the germline V gene, CDR1 is ENHRY and CDR2 is SYGVKD. V was pared by 11 bases and J by 8 bases, with 21 bases between.

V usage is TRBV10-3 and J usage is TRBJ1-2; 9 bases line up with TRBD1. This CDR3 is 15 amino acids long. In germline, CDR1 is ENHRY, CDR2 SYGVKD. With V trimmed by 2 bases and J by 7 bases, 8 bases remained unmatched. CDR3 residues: CAISERDRESRGYTF. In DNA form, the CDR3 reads TGTGCCATCAGTGAGAGGGACAGGGAATCGCGTGGCTACACCTTC.

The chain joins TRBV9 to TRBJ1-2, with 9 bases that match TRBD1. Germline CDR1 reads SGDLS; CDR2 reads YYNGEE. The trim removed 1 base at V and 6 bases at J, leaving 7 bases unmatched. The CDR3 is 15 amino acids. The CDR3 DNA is TGTGCCAGCAGCGTATCCCCCGGGACAGGGCATGGCTACACCTTC. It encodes CASSVSPGTGHGYTF. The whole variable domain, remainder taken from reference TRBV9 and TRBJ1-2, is DSGVTQTPKHLITATGQRVTLRCSPRSGDLSVYWYQQSLDQGLQFLIQYYNGEERAKGNILERFSAQQFPDLHSELNLSSLELGDSALYFCASSVSPGTGHGYTFGSGTRLTVV.

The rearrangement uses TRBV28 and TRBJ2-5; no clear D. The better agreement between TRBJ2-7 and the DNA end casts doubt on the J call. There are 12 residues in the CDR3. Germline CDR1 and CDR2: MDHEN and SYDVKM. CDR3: CASSFWNYEQYF. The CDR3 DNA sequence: TGTGCCAGCAGTTTCTGGAACTACGAGCAGTACTTC.